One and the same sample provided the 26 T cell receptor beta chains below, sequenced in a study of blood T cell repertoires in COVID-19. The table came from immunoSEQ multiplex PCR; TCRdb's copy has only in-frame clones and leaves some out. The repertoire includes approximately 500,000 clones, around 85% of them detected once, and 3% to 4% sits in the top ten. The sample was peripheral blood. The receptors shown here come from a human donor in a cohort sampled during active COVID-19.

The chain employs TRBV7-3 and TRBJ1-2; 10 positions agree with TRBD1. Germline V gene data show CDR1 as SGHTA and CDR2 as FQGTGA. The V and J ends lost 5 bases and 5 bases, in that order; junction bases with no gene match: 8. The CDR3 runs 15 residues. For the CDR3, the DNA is TGTGCCAGCAGCCTACGCGGACAGGGGGGATATGGCTACACCTTC. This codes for CASSLRGQGGYGYTF.

In DNA, the CDR3 is TGTGCCAGCAGCTTCCAATCCAGTTCGCTAGCGGGAGGATATTACGAGCAGTACTTC. Its protein is CASSFQSSSLAGGYYEQYF. The rearrangement links TRBV11-2 to TRBJ2-7; 11 nucleotides match TRBD2. The ends lost 3 bases at V and 4 bases at J; junction bases unmatched: 17. The CDR3 has 19 amino acids. CDR1 is SGHAT, CDR2 FQNNGV, per germline.

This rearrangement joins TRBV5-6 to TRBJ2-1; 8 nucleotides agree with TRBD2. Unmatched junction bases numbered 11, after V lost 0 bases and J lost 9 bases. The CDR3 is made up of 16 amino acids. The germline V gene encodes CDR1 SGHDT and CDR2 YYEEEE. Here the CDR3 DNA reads TGTGCCAGCAGCTTGGAGGTCCCAGCGGGAGCCCCTGAGCAGTTCTTC. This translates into CASSLEVPAGAPEQFF.

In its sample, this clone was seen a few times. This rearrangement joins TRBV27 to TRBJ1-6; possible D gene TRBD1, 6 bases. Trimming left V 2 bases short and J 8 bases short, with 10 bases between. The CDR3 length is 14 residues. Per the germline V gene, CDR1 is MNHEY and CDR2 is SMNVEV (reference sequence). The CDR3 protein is CASSLTGKHSPLHF. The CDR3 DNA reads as TGTGCCAGCAGTTTAACAGGGAAGCATTCACCCCTCCACTTT.

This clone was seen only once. CDR3 DNA sequence: TGTGCCAGCAGCAACAAGAATCAGCCCCAGCATTTT. Translation gives CASSNKNQPQHF. V is TRBV12-3 or TRBV12-4 and J is TRBJ1-5, with D unclear. V lost 6 bases and J lost 4, with 7 bases in between. This CDR3 has 12 amino acids.

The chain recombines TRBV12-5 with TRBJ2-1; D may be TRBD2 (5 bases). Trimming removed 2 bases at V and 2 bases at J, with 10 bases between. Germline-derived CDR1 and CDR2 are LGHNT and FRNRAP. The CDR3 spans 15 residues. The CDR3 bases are TGTGCTAGTGGTTTGTCGACGGGGACCTACAATGAGCAGTTCTTC. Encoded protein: CASGLSTGTYNEQFF.

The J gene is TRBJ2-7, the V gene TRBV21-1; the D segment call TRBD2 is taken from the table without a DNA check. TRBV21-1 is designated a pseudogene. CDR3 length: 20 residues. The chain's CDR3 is CASSNGGSGRAIPQRYEQYF. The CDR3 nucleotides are TGTGCCAGCAGCAACGGGGGGAGCGGGAGGGCCATTCCCCAGCGGTACGAGCAGTACTTC.

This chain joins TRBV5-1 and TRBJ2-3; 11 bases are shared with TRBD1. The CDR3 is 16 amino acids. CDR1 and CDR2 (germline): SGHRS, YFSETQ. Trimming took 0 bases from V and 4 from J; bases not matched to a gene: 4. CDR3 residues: CASSLEGTGGADTQYF. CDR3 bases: TGCGCCAGCAGCTTGGAGGGGACAGGGGGGGCAGATACGCAGTATTTT.

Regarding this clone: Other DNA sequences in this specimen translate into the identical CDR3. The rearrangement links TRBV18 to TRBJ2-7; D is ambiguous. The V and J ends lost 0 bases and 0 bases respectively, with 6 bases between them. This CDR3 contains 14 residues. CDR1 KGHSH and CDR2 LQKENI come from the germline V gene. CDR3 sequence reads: CASSPPSGSYEQYF. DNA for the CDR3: TGTGCCAGCTCACCACCGTCCGGCTCCTACGAGCAGTACTTC.

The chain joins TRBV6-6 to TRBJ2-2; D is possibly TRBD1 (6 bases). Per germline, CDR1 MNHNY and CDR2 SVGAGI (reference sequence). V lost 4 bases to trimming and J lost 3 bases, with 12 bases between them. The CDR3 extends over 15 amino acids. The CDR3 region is CASSLRTDHTGELFF. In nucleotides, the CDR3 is TGTGCCAGCAGTTTAAGGACAGACCACACCGGGGAGCTGTTTTTT.

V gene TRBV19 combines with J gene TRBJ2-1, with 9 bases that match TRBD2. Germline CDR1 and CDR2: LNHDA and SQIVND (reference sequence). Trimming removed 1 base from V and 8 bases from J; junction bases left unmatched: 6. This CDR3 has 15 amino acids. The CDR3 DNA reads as TGTGCCAGTAGTATAGGACTAGCGGCGCTCGATGAGCAGTTCTTC. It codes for CASSIGLAALDEQFF. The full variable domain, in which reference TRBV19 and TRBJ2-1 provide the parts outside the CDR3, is DGGITQSPKYLFRKEGQNVTLSCEQNLNHDAMYWYRQDPGQGLRLIYYSQIVNDFQKGDIAEGYSVSREKKESFPLTVTSAQKNPTAFYLCASSIGLAALDEQFFGPGTRLTVL.

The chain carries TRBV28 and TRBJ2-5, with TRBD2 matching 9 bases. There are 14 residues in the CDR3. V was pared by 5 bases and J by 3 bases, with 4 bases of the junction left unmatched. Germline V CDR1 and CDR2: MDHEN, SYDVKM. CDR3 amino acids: CASSNSGSKETQYF. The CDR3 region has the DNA TGTGCCAGCAGTAATAGCGGGAGCAAAGAGACCCAGTACTTC.

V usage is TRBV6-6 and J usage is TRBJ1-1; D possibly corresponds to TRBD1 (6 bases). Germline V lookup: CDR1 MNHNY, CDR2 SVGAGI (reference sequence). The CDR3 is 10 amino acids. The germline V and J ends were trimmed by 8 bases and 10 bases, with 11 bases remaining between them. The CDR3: CASGLGGAFF. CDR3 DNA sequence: TGTGCCAGCGGCCTAGGGGGAGCTTTCTTT.

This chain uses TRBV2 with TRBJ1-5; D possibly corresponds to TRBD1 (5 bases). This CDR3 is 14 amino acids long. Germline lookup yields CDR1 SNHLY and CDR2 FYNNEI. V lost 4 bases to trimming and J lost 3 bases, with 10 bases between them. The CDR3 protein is CASSADSPNQPQHF. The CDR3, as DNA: TGTGCCAGCAGTGCTGACAGCCCCAATCAGCCCCAGCATTTT.

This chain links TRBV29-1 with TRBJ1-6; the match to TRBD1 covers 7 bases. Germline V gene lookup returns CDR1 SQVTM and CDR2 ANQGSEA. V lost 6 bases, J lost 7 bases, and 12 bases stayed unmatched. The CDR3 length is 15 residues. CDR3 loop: CSVRADRIPNSPLHF. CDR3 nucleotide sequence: TGCAGCGTCCGAGCGGACAGGATCCCAAATTCACCCCTCCACTTT. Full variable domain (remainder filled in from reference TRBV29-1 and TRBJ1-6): SAVISQKPSRDICQRGTSLTIQCQVDSQVTMMFWYRQQPGQSLTLIATANQGSEATYESGFVIDKFPISRPNLTFSTLTVSNMSPEDSSIYLCSVRADRIPNSPLHFGNGTRLTVT.

The CDR3 protein is CASSPAGGPSNYGYTF. The CDR3 DNA follows: TGTGCCAGCTCACCGGCAGGGGGCCCTTCTAACTATGGCTACACCTTC. The chain uses TRBV18 and TRBJ1-2, with TRBD1 identical over 8 bases. Germline values: CDR1 KGHSH, CDR2 LQKENI. Trimming removed 3 bases from V and 0 bases from J; junction bases left unmatched: 6. CDR3 length: 16 residues.

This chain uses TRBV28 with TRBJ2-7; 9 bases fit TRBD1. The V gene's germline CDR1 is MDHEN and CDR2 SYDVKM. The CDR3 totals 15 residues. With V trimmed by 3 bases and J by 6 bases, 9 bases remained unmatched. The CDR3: CASSFTGGQFSEQYF. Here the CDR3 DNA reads TGTGCCAGCAGTTTCACAGGGGGCCAGTTTAGCGAGCAGTACTTC.

In DNA form, the CDR3 reads TGTGCCAGCAGCTTAGAGGCTAGCGGGTGGACCGGGGAGCTGTTTTTT. Translated: CASSLEASGWTGELFF. This chain joins TRBV7-2 and TRBJ2-2; TRBD2 aligns across 8 bases. Losses at the gene ends were 1 base for V and 5 bases for J; bases not matched to a gene: 6. Germline assignment: CDR1 SGHTA and CDR2 FQGNSA. This CDR3 has 16 amino acids.

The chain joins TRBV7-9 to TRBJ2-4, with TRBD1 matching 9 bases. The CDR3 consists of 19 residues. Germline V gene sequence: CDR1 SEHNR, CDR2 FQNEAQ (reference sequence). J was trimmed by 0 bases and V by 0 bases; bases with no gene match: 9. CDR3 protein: CASSLAGTGRILAKNIQYF. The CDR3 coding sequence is TGTGCCAGCAGCTTAGCCGGGACAGGGAGAATTCTAGCCAAAAACATTCAGTACTTC.

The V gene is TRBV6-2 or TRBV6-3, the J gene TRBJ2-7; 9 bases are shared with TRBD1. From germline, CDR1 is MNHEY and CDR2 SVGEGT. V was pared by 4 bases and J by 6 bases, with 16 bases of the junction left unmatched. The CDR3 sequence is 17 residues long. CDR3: CASSSILSGQGLGEQYF. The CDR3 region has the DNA TGTGCCAGCAGTTCCATATTGTCGGGACAGGGTCTAGGCGAGCAGTACTTC.

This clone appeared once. CDR3 coding DNA: TGTGCCAGCAGCTTAGATCTGGGGGTACTAGCGGGCCCCACAGATACGCAGTATTTT. Translation: CASSLDLGVLAGPTDTQYF. The rearrangement links TRBV11-2 to TRBJ2-3; TRBD2 agrees at 9 bases. J was trimmed by 2 bases and V by 0 bases; bases with no gene match: 12. This CDR3 has 19 residues. The germline CDR1 and CDR2 sequences are SGHAT and FQNNGV.

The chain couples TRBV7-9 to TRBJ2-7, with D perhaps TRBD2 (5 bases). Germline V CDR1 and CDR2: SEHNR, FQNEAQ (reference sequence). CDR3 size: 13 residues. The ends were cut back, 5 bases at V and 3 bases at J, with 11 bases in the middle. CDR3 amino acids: CASSQARGYEQYF. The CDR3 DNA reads TGTGCCAGCAGCCAAGCCCGGGGCTACGAGCAGTACTTC.

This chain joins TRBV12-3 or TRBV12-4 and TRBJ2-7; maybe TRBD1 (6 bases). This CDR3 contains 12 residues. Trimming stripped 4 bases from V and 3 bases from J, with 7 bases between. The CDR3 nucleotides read TGTGCCAGCAGTTCAGGGGACTACGAGCAGTACTTC. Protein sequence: CASSSGDYEQYF.

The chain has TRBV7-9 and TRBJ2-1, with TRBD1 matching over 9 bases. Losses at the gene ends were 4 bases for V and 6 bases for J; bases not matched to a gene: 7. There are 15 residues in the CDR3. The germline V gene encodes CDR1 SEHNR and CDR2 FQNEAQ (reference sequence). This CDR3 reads CASSSLDRGSNEQFF. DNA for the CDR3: TGTGCCAGCAGCTCCTTAGACAGGGGGAGCAATGAGCAGTTCTTC.

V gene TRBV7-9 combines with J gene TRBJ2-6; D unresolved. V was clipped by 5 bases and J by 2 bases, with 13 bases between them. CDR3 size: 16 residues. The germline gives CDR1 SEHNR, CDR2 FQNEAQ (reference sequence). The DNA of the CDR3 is TGTGCCAGCAGCCCCCGAGCGATGGCTGGGGCCAACGTCCTGACTTTC. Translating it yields CASSPRAMAGANVLTF.

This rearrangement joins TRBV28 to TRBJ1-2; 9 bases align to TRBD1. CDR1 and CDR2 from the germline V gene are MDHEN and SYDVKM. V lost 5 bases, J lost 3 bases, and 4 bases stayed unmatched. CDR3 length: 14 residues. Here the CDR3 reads CASSRQGGDYGYTF. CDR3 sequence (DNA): TGTGCCAGCAGTCGACAGGGGGGCGACTATGGCTACACCTTC.